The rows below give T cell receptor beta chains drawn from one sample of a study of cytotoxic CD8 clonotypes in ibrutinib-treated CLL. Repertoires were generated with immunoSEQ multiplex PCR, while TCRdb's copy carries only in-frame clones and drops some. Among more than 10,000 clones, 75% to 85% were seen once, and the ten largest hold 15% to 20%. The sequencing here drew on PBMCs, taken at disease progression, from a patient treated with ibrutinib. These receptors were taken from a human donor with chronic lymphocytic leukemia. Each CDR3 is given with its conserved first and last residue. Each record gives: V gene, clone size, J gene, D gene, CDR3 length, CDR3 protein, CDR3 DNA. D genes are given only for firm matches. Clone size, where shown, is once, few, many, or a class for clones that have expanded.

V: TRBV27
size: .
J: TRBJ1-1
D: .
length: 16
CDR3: CASSREFRGWNTEAFF
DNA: TGTGCCAGCAGTAGAGAATTTAGGGGGTGGAACACTGAAGCTTTCTTT

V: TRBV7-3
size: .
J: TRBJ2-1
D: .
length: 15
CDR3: CASSRSDELYNEQFF
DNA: TGTGCCAGCAGCCGGTCGGACGAATTATACAATGAGCAGTTCTTC

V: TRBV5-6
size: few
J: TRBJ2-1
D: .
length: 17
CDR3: CASSGSVGRKSYNEQFF
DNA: TGTGCCAGCAGCGGTAGCGTTGGCCGGAAATCCTACAATGAGCAGTTCTTC

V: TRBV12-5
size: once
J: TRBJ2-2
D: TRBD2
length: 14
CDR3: CASGGRGQVRELFF
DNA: TGTGCTAGTGGCGGGAGGGGACAAGTAAGGGAGCTGTTTTTT

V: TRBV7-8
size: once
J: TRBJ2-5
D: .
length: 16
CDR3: CASSGAAQGGPKTQYF
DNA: TGTGCCAGCAGCGGGGCGGCACAGGGAGGACCCAAGACCCAGTACTTC

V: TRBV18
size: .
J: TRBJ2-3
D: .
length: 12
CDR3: CASSPEADTQYF
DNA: TGTGCCAGCTCACCCGAGGCAGACACGCAGTATTTT

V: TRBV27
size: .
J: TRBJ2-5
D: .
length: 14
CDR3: CASSLRGIQETQYF
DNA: TGTGCCAGCAGTTTAAGGGGGATCCAAGAGACCCAGTACTTC

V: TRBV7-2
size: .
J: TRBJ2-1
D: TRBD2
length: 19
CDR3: CASSLVAGWEGRSGGEQFF
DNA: TGTGCCAGCAGCTTAGTAGCGGGTTGGGAGGGACGGTCAGGCGGTGAGCAGTTCTTC

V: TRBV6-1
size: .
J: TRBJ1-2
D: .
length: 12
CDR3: CASSLRTVGYTF
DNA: TGTGCCAGCAGTTTACGGACGGTCGGTTACACCTTC

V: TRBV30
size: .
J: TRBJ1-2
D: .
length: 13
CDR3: CAEGQGRNYGYTF
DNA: TGTGCCGAGGGGCAGGGCCGCAACTATGGCTACACCTTC

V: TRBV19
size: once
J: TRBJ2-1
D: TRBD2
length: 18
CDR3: CASSIEGPAGGTRNEQFF
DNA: TGTGCCAGTAGTATAGAGGGGCCAGCGGGAGGCACAAGGAATGAGCAGTTCTTC

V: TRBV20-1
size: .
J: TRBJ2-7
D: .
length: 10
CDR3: CSARVGEQYF
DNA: TGCAGTGCTAGAGTCGGAGAGCAGTACTTC

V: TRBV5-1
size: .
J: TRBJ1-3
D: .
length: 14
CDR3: CASSLGGIGNTIYF
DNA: TGCGCCAGCAGCTTGGGCGGGATTGGAAACACCATATATTTT

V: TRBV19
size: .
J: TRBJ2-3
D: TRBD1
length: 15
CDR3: CASSISTGSTDTQYF
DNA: TGTGCCAGTAGTATCTCGACAGGGAGCACAGATACGCAGTATTTT

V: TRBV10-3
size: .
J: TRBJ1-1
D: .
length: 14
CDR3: CAISEDRMNTEAFF
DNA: TGTGCCATCAGTGAAGACAGGATGAACACTGAAGCTTTCTTT

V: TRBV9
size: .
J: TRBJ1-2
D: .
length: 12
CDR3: CASSASGRGYTF
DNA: TGTGCCAGCAGCGCCTCAGGGCGCGGCTACACCTTC

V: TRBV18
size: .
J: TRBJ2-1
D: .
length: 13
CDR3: CASSPLRQGEQFF
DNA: TGTGCCAGCTCCCCCCTCAGGCAGGGTGAGCAGTTCTTC

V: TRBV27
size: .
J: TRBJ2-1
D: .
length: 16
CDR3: CASSSRGDSSYNEQFF
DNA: TGTGCCAGCAGTTCTCGGGGTGATAGCTCCTACAATGAGCAGTTCTTC

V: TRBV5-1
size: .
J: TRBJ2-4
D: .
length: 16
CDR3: CASSLQADRSKNIQYF
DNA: TGCGCCAGCAGCTTGCAGGCTGACCGTTCCAAAAACATTCAGTACTTC

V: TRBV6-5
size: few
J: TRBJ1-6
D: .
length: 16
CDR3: CASSYSNGPYNSPLHF
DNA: TGTGCCAGCAGTTACTCGAACGGTCCGTATAATTCACCCCTCCACTTT